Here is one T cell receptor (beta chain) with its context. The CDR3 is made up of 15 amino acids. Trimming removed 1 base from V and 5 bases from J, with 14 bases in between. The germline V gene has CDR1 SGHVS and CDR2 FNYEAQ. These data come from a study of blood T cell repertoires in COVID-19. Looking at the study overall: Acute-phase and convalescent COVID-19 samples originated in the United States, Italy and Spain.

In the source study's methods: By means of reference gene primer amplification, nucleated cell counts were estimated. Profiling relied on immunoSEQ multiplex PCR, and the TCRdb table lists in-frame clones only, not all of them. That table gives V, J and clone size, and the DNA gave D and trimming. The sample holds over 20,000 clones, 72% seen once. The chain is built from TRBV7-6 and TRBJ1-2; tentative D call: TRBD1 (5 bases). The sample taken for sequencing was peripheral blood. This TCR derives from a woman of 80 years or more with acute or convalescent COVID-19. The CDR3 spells CASSLGSQGLYGYTF. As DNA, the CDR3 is TGTGCCAGCAGCTTAGGTTCCCAGGGCCTATATGGCTACACCTTC.